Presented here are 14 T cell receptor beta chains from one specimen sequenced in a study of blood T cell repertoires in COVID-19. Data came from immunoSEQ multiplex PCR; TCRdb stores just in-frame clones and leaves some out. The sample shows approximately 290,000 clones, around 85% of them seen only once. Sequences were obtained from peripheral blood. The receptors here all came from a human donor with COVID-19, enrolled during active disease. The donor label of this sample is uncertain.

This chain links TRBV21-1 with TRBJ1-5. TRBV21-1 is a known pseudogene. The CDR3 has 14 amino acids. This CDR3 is CASSKEDAGQPQHF. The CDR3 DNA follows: TGTGCCAGCAGCAAAGAGGACGCGGGTCAGCCCCAGCATTTT.

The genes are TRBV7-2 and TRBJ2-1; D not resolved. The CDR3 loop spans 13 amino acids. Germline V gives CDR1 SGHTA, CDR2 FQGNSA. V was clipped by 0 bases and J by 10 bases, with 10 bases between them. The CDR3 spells CASSLARVREQFF. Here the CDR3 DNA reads TGTGCCAGCAGCTTAGCCCGTGTGAGGGAGCAGTTCTTC.

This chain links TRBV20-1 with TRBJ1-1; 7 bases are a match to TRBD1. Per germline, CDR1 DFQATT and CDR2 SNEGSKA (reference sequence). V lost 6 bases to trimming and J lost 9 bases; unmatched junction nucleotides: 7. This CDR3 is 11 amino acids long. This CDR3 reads CSASRTGQAFF. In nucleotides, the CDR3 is TGCAGTGCCAGTCGGACAGGTCAAGCTTTCTTT.

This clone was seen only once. In DNA, the CDR3 is TGTGCCAGCAGTGAACCGGACAGGGGAAATGAAAAACTGTTTTTT. Protein sequence: CASSEPDRGNEKLFF. The rearrangement joins TRBV6-1 to TRBJ1-4, with 9 bases aligning to TRBD1. The germline gives CDR1 MNHNS, CDR2 SASEGT. The trim removed 2 bases at V and 5 bases at J, leaving 3 bases unmatched. CDR3 length equals 15 residues.

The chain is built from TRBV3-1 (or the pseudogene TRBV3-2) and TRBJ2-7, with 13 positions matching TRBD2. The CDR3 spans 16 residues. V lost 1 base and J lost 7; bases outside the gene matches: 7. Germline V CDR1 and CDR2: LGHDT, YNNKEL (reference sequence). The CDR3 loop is CASSQGGLAGVGEQYF. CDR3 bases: TGTGCCAGCAGCCAAGGCGGACTAGCGGGAGTGGGAGAGCAGTACTTC.

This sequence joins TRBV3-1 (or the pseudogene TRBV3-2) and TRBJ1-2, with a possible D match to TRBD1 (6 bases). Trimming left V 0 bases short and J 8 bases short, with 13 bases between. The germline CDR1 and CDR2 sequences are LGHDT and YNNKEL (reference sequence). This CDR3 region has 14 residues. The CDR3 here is CASSQDSGAWGYTF. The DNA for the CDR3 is TGTGCCAGCAGCCAAGATTCAGGGGCGTGGGGCTACACCTTC.

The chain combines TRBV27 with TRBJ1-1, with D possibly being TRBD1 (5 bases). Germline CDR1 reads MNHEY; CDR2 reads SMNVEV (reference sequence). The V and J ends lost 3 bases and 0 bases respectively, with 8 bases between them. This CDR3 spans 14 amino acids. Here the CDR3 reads CASSFRGVNTEAFF. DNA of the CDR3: TGTGCCAGCAGTTTTAGGGGCGTGAACACTGAAGCTTTCTTT.

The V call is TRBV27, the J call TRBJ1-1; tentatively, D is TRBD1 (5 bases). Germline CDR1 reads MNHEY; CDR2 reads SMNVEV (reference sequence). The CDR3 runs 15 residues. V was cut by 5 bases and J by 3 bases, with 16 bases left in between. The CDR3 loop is CASSPAGGGDTEAFF. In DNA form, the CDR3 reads TGTGCCAGCAGTCCGGCGGGGGGAGGGGACACTGAAGCTTTCTTT.

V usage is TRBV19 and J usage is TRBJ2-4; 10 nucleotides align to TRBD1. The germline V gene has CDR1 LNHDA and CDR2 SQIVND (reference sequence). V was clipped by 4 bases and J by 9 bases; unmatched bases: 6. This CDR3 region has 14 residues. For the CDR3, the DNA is TGTGCCAGTAGTACGACCGGACAGGGGGTCATTCAGTACTTC. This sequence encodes CASSTTGQGVIQYF.

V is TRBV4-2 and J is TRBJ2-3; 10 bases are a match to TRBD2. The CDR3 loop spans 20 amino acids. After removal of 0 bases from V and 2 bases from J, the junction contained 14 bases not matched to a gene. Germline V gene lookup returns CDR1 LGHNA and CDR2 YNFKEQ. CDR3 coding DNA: TGTGCCAGCAGCCAAGAAAGGGGGGCCCTGAGCGGGAGGGCCACAGATACGCAGTATTTT. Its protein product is CASSQERGALSGRATDTQYF.

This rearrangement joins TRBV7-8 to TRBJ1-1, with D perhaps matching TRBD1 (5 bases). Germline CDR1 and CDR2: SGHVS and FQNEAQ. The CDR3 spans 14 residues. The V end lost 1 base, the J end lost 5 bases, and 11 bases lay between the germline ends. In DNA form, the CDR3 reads TGTGCCAGCAGCTTAGACAGGCCGAGGACTGAAGCTTTCTTT. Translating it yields CASSLDRPRTEAFF.

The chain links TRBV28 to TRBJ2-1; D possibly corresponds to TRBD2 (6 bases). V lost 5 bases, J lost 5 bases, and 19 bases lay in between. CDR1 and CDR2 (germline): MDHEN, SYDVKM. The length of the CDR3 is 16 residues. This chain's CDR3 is CASSPRLVPNDNEQFF. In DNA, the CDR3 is TGTGCCAGCAGTCCCAGACTAGTCCCCAATGACAATGAGCAGTTCTTC.

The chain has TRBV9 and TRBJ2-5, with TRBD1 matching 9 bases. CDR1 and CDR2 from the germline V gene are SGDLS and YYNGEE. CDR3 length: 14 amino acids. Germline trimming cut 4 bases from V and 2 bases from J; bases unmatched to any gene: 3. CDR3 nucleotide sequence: TGTGCCAGCAGCCTACAGGGGGCTCAAGAGACCCAGTACTTC. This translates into CASSLQGAQETQYF.

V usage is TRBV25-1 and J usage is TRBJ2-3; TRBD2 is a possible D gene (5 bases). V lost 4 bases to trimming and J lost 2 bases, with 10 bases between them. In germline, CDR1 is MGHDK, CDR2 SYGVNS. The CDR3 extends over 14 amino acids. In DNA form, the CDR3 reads TGTGCCAGCAGTGGAGGGATTGTCACAGATACGCAGTATTTT. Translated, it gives CASSGGIVTDTQYF.